This TCR beta chain stems from a study of blood T cell repertoires in COVID-19 (dated by TCRdb to about 2020). Notes on the research overall: Collaborator samples came from the United States, Italy and Spain and covered acute and convalescent phases of COVID-19. The prospective study material was composed of cDNA or gDNA derived from T cells, B-cell-depleted T cells, or PBMCs. Subjects who had been exposed to COVID-19, were actively infected with it, or had recovered from it provided the deeply sampled blood TCRbeta repertoires that made up the dataset. The repertoires were made available in a free public database intended to serve as a resource for research on the immune response to SARS-CoV-2. The samples were drawn from the first 160 participants of the ongoing ImmuneRACE study and from more than 1,000 subjects provided by 6 global collaborators. Sample metadata almost always included a de-identified subject ID, COVID-19 status, age in years and sex. Where available, HLA class I and class II types were obtained from metadata supplied by the sample provider rather than from assay-based typing.

This clone was observed at least ten times. Its target antigen remains unknown. One base away there is no much larger clone; base qualities are not given. Between the V and J ends, shortened by 2 bases and 10 bases respectively, the junction contains 9 bases. The germline V gene specifies MGHRA as CDR1 and YSYEKL as CDR2. The CDR3 contains 13 residues, cysteine and phenylalanine counted. The sequence is cut down to CDR3 DNA, 39 bases in frame from base 1. TCRbeta CDR3 regions were amplified from genomic DNA by means of the immunoSEQ Assay, a bias-controlled multiplex PCR. The study's processing was this. The number of nucleated cells in each sample was estimated from the amplification of reference gene primers within the assay. To quantify the absolute abundance of each unique TCRbeta CDR3 rearrangement, sequence reads were collapsed and filtered. For each sample, productive Simpson clonality was calculated as the square root of Simpson's diversity index over productive rearrangements. Imported from immuneACCESS, the table was reduced by TCRdb to in-frame sequences with V and J called. These copies leave out some clones; in studies compared against another copy, an unresolved V gene accounts for under half, and the cause of the remainder is not known. The D gene and trimming were derived from the DNA, and the V and J assignments and clone size from that table. This sample gives 150,000 to 200,000 clones in total; about four fifths of them show up just once. Of the sample, roughly 9.6% falls within the top ten clones.

At one collaborating source in Seattle, patients were enrolled during active infection and were followed longitudinally through the course of disease. Collaborating institutions collected whole blood in K2EDTA tubes following their own protocols. Collaborator samples were shipped for TCRbeta analysis as frozen whole blood, isolated PBMCs, or DNA extracted from either sample type. Overall study outcomes, separate from this receptor: Clinical and demographic metadata were provided uncurated, with the amount varying by source and participant.

The sample taken for sequencing was peripheral blood. This TCR was recovered from a woman between 40 and 55 years old with COVID-19, enrolled during active disease. Rearrangement joined TRBV4-1 to TRBJ1-6; the D region possibly corresponds to TRBD1 (6 bases align). The CDR3 region reads CASSQIGGSPLHF. The DNA sequence reads TGCGCCAGCAGCCAAATAGGGGGATCACCCCTCCACTTT.